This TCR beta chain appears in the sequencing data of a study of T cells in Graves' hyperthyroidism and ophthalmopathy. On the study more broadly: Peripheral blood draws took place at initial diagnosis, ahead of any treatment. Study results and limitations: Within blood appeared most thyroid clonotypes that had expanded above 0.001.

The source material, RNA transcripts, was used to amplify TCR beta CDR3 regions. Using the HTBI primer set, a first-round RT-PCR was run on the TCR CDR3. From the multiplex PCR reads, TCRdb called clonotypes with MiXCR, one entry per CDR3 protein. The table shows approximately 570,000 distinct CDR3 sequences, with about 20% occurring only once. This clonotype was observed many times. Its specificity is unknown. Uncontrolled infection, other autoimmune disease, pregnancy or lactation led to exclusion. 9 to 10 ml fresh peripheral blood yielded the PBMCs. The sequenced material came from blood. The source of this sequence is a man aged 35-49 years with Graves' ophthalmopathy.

In DNA, the CDR3 is TGTGCCAGCAGCTTAGTGGGAGGGGGTACTGAAGCTTTCTTT. Protein product: CASSLVGGGTEAFF. The V gene is TRBV7-8, the J gene TRBJ1-1; D possibly corresponds to TRBD1 (6 bases). This CDR3 contains 14 residues. V gave up 1 base and J gave up 5 bases, with 11 bases separating them. CDR1 and CDR2 (germline): SGHVS, FQNEAQ. Drawing the rest from reference TRBV7-8 and TRBJ1-1, the complete variable domain is GAGVSQSPRYKVAKRGQDVALRCDPISGHVSLFWYQQALGQGPEFLTYFQNEAQLDKSGLPSDRFFAERPEGSVSTLKIQRTQQEDSAVYLCASSLVGGGTEAFFGQGTRLTVV.